This TCR beta chain was found in a study of radiotherapy plus CTLA-4 blockade in lung cancer. Using immunoSEQ multiplex PCR, the repertoire was profiled, and TCRdb retains in-frame clones only, with some absent. The table has over 75,000 clones, under 85% seen once. V gave up 4 bases and J gave up 4 bases, with 12 bases separating them. CDR3 length: 13 amino acids. Germline lookup yields CDR1 SGDLS and CDR2 YYNGEE. V is TRBV9 and J is TRBJ2-7; D may be TRBD1 or TRBD2 (6 bases each). Sample: peripheral blood, taken from a patient treated with radiotherapy plus ipilimumab. This TCR came from a human donor with non-small cell lung cancer who had stable disease on radiotherapy plus ipilimumab. DNA for the CDR3: TGTGCCAGCAGCCCCGGGGGCGGTTACGAGCAGTACTTC. This sequence encodes CASSPGGGYEQYF.